One and the same sample provided the 5 T cell receptor beta chains below, sequenced in a study of Ad26.COV2.S vaccination and SARS-CoV-2 variants. The table came from immunoSEQ multiplex PCR; TCRdb's copy has only in-frame clones and leaves some out. Counted here are about 350,000 clones, about 88% occurring once; the ten biggest clones make up 6.4%. Described treatment: around 19 received Ad26.COV2.S at low or high dose, single or two shots; about 5 received placebo; per-sample allocation not given. Repertoires come from day 63 after the first vaccine or placebo injection. This specimen was peripheral blood, taken in a trial of Ad26.COV2.S vaccine versus placebo. All receptors come from a person aged 18 to 65 who received the Ad26.COV2.S COVID-19 vaccine or a placebo.

The chain has TRBV7-3 and TRBJ2-1; 10 bases fit TRBD2. Trimming removed 6 bases from V and 7 bases from J; junction bases left unmatched: 9. The CDR3 sequence is 15 residues long. The V gene's germline CDR1 is SGHTA and CDR2 FQGTGA. The chain's CDR3 is CASRSASGSGNEQFF. The CDR3, as DNA: TGTGCCAGCAGGTCGGCTAGCGGGAGTGGAAATGAGCAGTTCTTC.

The chain uses TRBV19 and TRBJ1-2, with 7 bases aligning to TRBD1. With 2 bases clipped from V and 4 bases from J, the junction kept 4 bases outside the gene matches. CDR3 length equals 14 residues. Germline V lookup: CDR1 LNHDA, CDR2 SQIVND (reference sequence). The DNA of the CDR3 is TGTGCCAGTAGTATAATAGGGACAGCCTATGGCTACACCTTC. It encodes CASSIIGTAYGYTF.

The rearrangement joins TRBV7-2 to TRBJ2-5, with 8 bases matching TRBD2. The junction had 12 bases not matched to a gene; V was cut back by 5 bases and J by 7 bases. Per the germline V gene, CDR1 is SGHTA and CDR2 is FQGNSA. CDR3 size: 15 residues. CDR3 nucleotide sequence: TGTGCCAGCAGCCCGGATGAGCGACGGGGGGGGACCCAGTACTTC. Translated: CASSPDERRGGTQYF.

This sequence joins TRBV6-5 and TRBJ2-1; 7 bases fit TRBD1. V trimming: 6 bases; J trimming: 3 bases; junction bases outside the gene matches: 5. The CDR3 loop spans 14 amino acids. Germline values: CDR1 MNHEY, CDR2 SVGAGI. This chain's CDR3 is CASSWTGNYNEQFF. CDR3 bases: TGTGCCAGCAGCTGGACAGGAAACTACAATGAGCAGTTCTTC.

This clone was counted between two and nine times. The chain employs TRBV11-3 and TRBJ2-5; D gene unclear. Between the trimmed V and J ends, which lost 1 base and 5 bases, there was a span of 8 bases. This CDR3 has 13 residues. Germline-derived CDR1 and CDR2 are SGHNT and YENEEA. The CDR3 sequence: CASSLGVRETQYF. The DNA of the CDR3 is TGTGCCAGCAGCTTAGGGGTCCGGGAGACCCAGTACTTC.